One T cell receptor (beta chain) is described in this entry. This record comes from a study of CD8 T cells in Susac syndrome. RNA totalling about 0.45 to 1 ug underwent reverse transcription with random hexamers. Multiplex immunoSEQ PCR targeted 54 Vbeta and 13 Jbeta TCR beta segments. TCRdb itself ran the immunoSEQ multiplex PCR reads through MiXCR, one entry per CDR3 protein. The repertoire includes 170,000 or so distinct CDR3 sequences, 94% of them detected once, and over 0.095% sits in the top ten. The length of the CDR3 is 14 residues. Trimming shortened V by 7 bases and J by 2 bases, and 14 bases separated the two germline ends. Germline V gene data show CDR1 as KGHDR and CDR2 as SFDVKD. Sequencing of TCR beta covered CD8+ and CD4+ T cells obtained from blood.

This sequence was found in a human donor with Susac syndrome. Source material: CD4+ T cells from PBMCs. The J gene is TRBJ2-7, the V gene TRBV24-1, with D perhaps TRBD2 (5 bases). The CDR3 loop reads CATSPGREPYEQYF. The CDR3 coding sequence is TGTGCCACCAGCCCAGGAAGGGAGCCCTACGAGCAGTACTTC.